One sample yielded the 31 T cell receptor beta chains listed below, sequenced in a study of T cells in Graves' hyperthyroidism and ophthalmopathy. TCR beta CDR3 region amplification was performed from RNA transcripts. When the TCR CDR3 underwent first-round RT-PCR, the HTBI primer set was used. Using its own MiXCR run on the multiplex PCR reads, TCRdb lists one record per CDR3 protein. The sample lists about 510,000 distinct CDR3 sequences, around 50% occurring once. Sequencing was carried out using peripheral blood or thyroid tissue (not recorded which). The receptors were gathered from an adult woman with Graves' disease, either hyperthyroidism or ophthalmopathy (not recorded which).

The chain has TRBV16 and TRBJ2-5; D might be TRBD1 (7 bases). V shed 4 bases and J shed 1 base, with 10 bases lying between them. CDR1 is KGHSY, CDR2 FQNENV, per germline. The CDR3 length is 14 residues. The CDR3 region is CASSPGDSQETQYF. DNA for the CDR3: TGTGCCAGCAGCCCGGGGGACAGCCAAGAGACCCAGTACTTC.

The chain carries TRBV7-2 and TRBJ2-7; D may match TRBD1 or TRBD2 (5 bases each). Trimming stripped 1 base from V and 2 bases from J, with 15 bases between. Per the germline V gene, CDR1 is SGHTA and CDR2 is FQGNSA. CDR3 length equals 16 residues. The CDR3 DNA follows: TGTGCCAGCAGCTTAGGGGGGACCGCGGGCACCTACGAGCAGTACTTC. It is translated as CASSLGGTAGTYEQYF.

This clonotype was seen ten or more times. As DNA, the CDR3 is TGTGCCAGTAGTATTAAGGGGCCCCACGAGCAGTACTTC. Amino acid sequence: CASSIKGPHEQYF. The J gene is TRBJ2-7, the V gene TRBV19; possibly TRBD1 for D (5 bases). Trimming pared 3 bases from V and 5 bases from J, leaving 11 bases between. CDR3 length: 13 residues. Per the germline V gene, CDR1 is LNHDA and CDR2 is SQIVND (reference sequence).

V is TRBV12-3 or TRBV12-4 and J is TRBJ2-5, with TRBD2 identical over 10 bases. The trim removed 1 base at V and 3 bases at J, leaving 8 bases unmatched. CDR3 length: 17 residues. The CDR3 here is CASSLGLAGDGEETQYF. The CDR3 bases are TGTGCCAGCAGTTTAGGGCTAGCGGGAGATGGGGAAGAGACCCAGTACTTC.

The chain links TRBV10-3 to TRBJ2-3; 10 bases map to TRBD1. The length of the CDR3 is 14 residues. CDR1 is ENHRY and CDR2 is SYGVKD in the germline V gene. The V and J ends lost 6 bases and 1 base, in that order; junction bases with no gene match: 1. The CDR3 sequence: CAIRGTGGTDTQYF. CDR3 in DNA: TGTGCCATCAGAGGGACAGGGGGCACAGATACGCAGTATTTT.

This clonotype was detected many times. The chain is built from TRBV4-1 and TRBJ1-2; a possible D gene is TRBD1 (5 bases). This CDR3 spans 16 amino acids. The germline gives CDR1 MGHRA, CDR2 YSYEKL. V lost 0 bases and J 4 bases, leaving 15 bases between the germline ends. As DNA, the CDR3 is TGCGCCAGCAGCCAAGAACCCGGAGGGGCCAGCTATGGCTACACCTTC. It encodes CASSQEPGGASYGYTF.

This clonotype was counted a few times. V usage is TRBV25-1 and J usage is TRBJ1-4; D perhaps matches TRBD1 (6 bases). V shed 1 base and J shed 4 bases, with 13 bases lying between them. The CDR3 spans 16 residues. Germline V gene data show CDR1 as MGHDK and CDR2 as SYGVNS. The DNA for the CDR3 is TGTGCCAGCAGTGAATCGAGGGGGTGGAATAATGAAAAACTGTTTTTT. It yields the protein CASSESRGWNNEKLFF. Variable domain in full (rest from reference TRBV25-1 and TRBJ1-4): EADIYQTPRYLVIGTGKKITLECSQTMGHDKMYWYQQDPGMELHLIHYSYGVNSTEKGDLSSESTVSRIRTEHFPLTLESARPSHTSQYLCASSESRGWNNEKLFFGSGTQLSVL.

This clonotype turned up a few times. The chain joins TRBV6-1 to TRBJ1-1; D is possibly TRBD1 (5 bases). The V and J ends lost 6 bases and 4 bases respectively, with 12 bases between them. The CDR3 is made up of 13 amino acids. The germline V gene encodes CDR1 MNHNS and CDR2 SASEGT. The CDR3, as DNA: TGTGCCAGCAGCCGAAAAAGGGGCACTGAAGCTTTCTTT. Translating gives CASSRKRGTEAFF.

The chain has TRBV12-3 or TRBV12-4 and TRBJ1-4; D is unclear. V lost 2 bases and J 4 bases, leaving 8 bases between the germline ends. The CDR3 has 14 amino acids. In nucleotides, the CDR3 is TGTGCCAGCAGTTTACGGCAGTTTAATGAAAAACTGTTTTTT. Translating gives CASSLRQFNEKLFF.

Comments on this clonotype: Likely a read error: the CDR3 ends without its conserved phenylalanine or tryptophan. The DNA is omitted, as the CDR3 cannot be located on it reliably, and the CDR3 follows TCRdb's listing. This chain uses TRBV19 with TRBJ1-4; the table's D call, TRBD1, has no DNA check behind it. CDR1 LNHDA and CDR2 SQIVND come from the germline V gene (reference sequence). Both ends counted, the CDR3 spans 9 residues. CDR3 loop: CASSIGGGS.

The CDR3 spells CASSLAGLLYGYTF. The CDR3 DNA reads as TGTGCCAGCAGCTTAGCGGGACTGCTTTATGGCTACACCTTC. V and J are TRBV7-9 and TRBJ1-2, with D possibly matching TRBD1 (5 bases). The CDR3 runs to 14 residues. V shed 0 bases and J shed 5 bases, with 10 bases lying between them. Germline CDR1 and CDR2: SEHNR and FQNEAQ (reference sequence).

The V call is TRBV7-9, the J call TRBJ1-1; D gene unclear. Germline V lookup: CDR1 SEHNR, CDR2 FQNEAQ (reference sequence). Trimming shortened V by 4 bases and J by 3 bases, and 12 bases separated the two germline ends. CDR3 length: 14 amino acids. For the CDR3, the DNA is TGTGCCAGCAGCTCCGCAGGAGACCACACTGAAGCTTTCTTT. Translated, it gives CASSSAGDHTEAFF.

V gene TRBV9 combines with J gene TRBJ1-6; D gene unclear. Germline values: CDR1 SGDLS, CDR2 YYNGEE. The V end was cut by 2 bases, the J end by 7 bases, with 4 bases between. The CDR3 runs 12 residues. The CDR3 region is CASSVPNSPLHF. Written as DNA, the CDR3 is TGTGCCAGCAGCGTTCCGAATTCACCCCTCCACTTT.

The chain recombines TRBV11-2 with TRBJ2-7; D call uncertain. Trimming took off 6 bases at V and 7 bases at J, with 13 bases between the two ends. Germline values: CDR1 SGHAT, CDR2 FQNNGV. There are 12 residues in the CDR3. The CDR3 reads CASSRTGWEQYF. The DNA for the CDR3 is TGTGCCAGCAGTCGGACGGGCTGGGAGCAGTACTTC.

At least ten counts were recorded for this clonotype. The chain has TRBV19 and TRBJ1-1, with 8 bases identical to TRBD1. Germline V gene sequence: CDR1 LNHDA, CDR2 SQIVND (reference sequence). The CDR3 is 14 residues long. V lost 3 bases to trimming and J lost 1 base; unmatched junction nucleotides: 1. The CDR3 reads CASSMDRANTEAFF. CDR3 DNA: TGTGCCAGTAGTATGGACAGGGCGAACACTGAAGCTTTCTTT.

This clonotype was found a few times. This chain connects TRBV2 to TRBJ2-7; 8 nucleotides agree with TRBD1. The CDR3 totals 12 residues. Germline V CDR1 and CDR2: SNHLY, FYNNEI. Germline trimming cut 5 bases from V and 7 bases from J; bases unmatched to any gene: 4. CDR3 loop: CASSQTGGEQYF. CDR3 bases: TGTGCCAGCAGTCAAACAGGGGGAGAGCAGTACTTC.

With respect to this clonotype: Since no conserved phenylalanine or tryptophan closes the CDR3, a read error is the likely cause. Because the CDR3's place on the DNA is in doubt, the DNA is left out and the CDR3 is given as listed by TCRdb. The V and J genes are TRBV7-9 and TRBJ1-3. The CDR3 has 8 residues if both end residues are counted. Germline V CDR1 and CDR2: SEHNR, FQNEAQ (reference sequence). CDR3 sequence reads: CASSRDIA.

A word on this clonotype: The limits of the CDR3 on the DNA are not certain, so only TCRdb's listed CDR3 is given. The chain carries TRBV9 and TRBJ2-6; the D segment call TRBD1 is taken from the table without a DNA check. From its first to its last residue, the CDR3 has 13 amino acids. CDR1 is SGDLS, CDR2 YYNGEE, per germline. The CDR3 reads CASSVAGGAGRAF.

This clonotype was observed many times. The chain uses TRBV5-1 and TRBJ1-3; unclear D gene. Trimming cost V 1 base and J 0 bases, with 11 bases left between them. The length of the CDR3 is 16 residues. Germline loops: CDR1 SGHRS, CDR2 YFSETQ. DNA for the CDR3: TGCGCCAGCAGCTTGTTTGGGCAGTCCTCTGGAAACACCATATATTTT. Translation gives CASSLFGQSSGNTIYF.

The chain couples TRBV2 to TRBJ1-2; D gene ambiguous. The CDR3 is 14 residues long. The V and J ends lost 1 base and 8 bases respectively, with 14 bases between them. CDR1 is SNHLY, CDR2 FYNNEI, per germline. The CDR3 nucleotides read TGTGCCAGCAGTGAAGTCGCTGGGCAGCGGGGCTACACCTTC. It codes for CASSEVAGQRGYTF.

This chain connects TRBV7-8 to TRBJ2-5; no definite D call. Per the germline V gene, CDR1 is SGHVS and CDR2 is FQNEAQ. The CDR3 totals 13 residues. V lost 5 bases and J lost 5, with 12 bases in between. CDR3 loop: CASSRMAFETQYF. CDR3 bases: TGTGCCAGCAGCCGGATGGCATTCGAGACCCAGTACTTC.

This clonotype was counted between two and nine times. V gene TRBV3-2 combines with J gene TRBJ2-7. TRBV3-2 is noted as a pseudogene. The CDR3 contains 8 residues. This CDR3 is CASSQDNF. The CDR3 coding sequence is TGTGCCAGCAGCCAAGACAACTTC.

This clonotype was seen only a few times. The chain has TRBV30 and TRBJ1-1; D call uncertain. Germline assignment: CDR1 GTSNPN and CDR2 SVGIG (reference sequence). V gave up 0 bases and J gave up 7 bases, with 6 bases separating them. This CDR3 has 11 amino acids. In DNA, the CDR3 is TGTGCCTGGAGTGTACTGAGTGAAGCTTTCTTT. This gives the protein CAWSVLSEAFF.

This chain uses TRBV5-5 with TRBJ1-2; D is unresolved. Germline lookup yields CDR1 SGHKS and CDR2 YYEKEE (reference sequence). The CDR3 covers 15 residues. Trimming removed 1 base at V and 2 bases at J, with 12 bases between. The CDR3, as DNA: TGTGCCAGCAGCTTGTCCGGGTTCCCCAACTATGGCTACACCTTC. Amino acids: CASSLSGFPNYGYTF.

This clonotype was seen at least ten times. The CDR3 DNA reads TGTGCCAGCAGGTCTACCGGGCGTTACGAGCAGTACTTC. This sequence encodes CASRSTGRYEQYF. The chain couples TRBV11-2 to TRBJ2-7; D is uncertain. Trimming left V 6 bases short and J 4 bases short, with 13 bases between. This CDR3 spans 13 amino acids. Germline loops: CDR1 SGHAT, CDR2 FQNNGV.

V is TRBV9 and J is TRBJ2-2, with 11 nucleotides matching TRBD2. This CDR3 contains 18 residues. From germline, CDR1 is SGDLS and CDR2 YYNGEE. CDR3: CARVIQEGLAVNTGELFF. CDR3 DNA sequence: TGTGCTAGAGTAATACAGGAGGGACTAGCGGTTAACACCGGGGAGCTGTTTTTT. The full variable domain, in which reference TRBV9 and TRBJ2-2 provide the parts outside the CDR3, is DSGVTQTPKHLITATGQRVTLRCSPRSGDLSVYWYQQSLDQGLQFLIQYYNGEERAKGNILERFSAQQFPDLHSELNLSSLELGDSALYFCARVIQEGLAVNTGELFFGEGSRLTVL.

A single count supports this clonotype. The chain couples TRBV25-1 to TRBJ1-1; TRBD1 matches at 8 bases. There are 18 residues in the CDR3. Germline CDR1 MGHDK, CDR2 SYGVNS. The V segment lost 6 bases and the J segment 0 bases; nucleotides outside the gene matches: 15. CDR3 residues: CASSLVFQGAGMNTEAFF. Here the CDR3 DNA reads TGTGCCAGCAGCTTGGTATTCCAGGGGGCGGGAATGAACACTGAAGCTTTCTTT.

This chain connects TRBV7-9 to TRBJ2-7, with no clear D. Germline V gene sequence: CDR1 SEHNR, CDR2 FQNEAQ (reference sequence). This CDR3 spans 12 amino acids. V lost 6 bases and J lost 4, with 10 bases in between. CDR3 DNA: TGTGCCAGCAGTTCTGTCGATTACGAGCAGTACTTC. Translation: CASSSVDYEQYF.

The chain couples TRBV7-9 to TRBJ1-1, with unresolved D. V was clipped by 6 bases and J by 4 bases, with 12 bases between them. This CDR3 has 13 amino acids. Germline loops: CDR1 SEHNR, CDR2 FQNEAQ (reference sequence). This chain's CDR3 is CASRASGSTEAFF. The CDR3 DNA sequence: TGTGCCAGCAGGGCTAGCGGGAGCACTGAAGCTTTCTTT.

CDR3 DNA sequence: TGTGCCAGCAGTCCCAGCGGGGGCTACGAGCAGTACTTC. The encoded protein is CASSPSGGYEQYF. The V call is TRBV7-2, the J call TRBJ2-7; 8 bases line up with TRBD2. The CDR3 spans 13 residues. Trimming took 6 bases from V and 3 from J; bases not matched to a gene: 4. Germline lookup yields CDR1 SGHTA and CDR2 FQGNSA.

Notes on this clonotype: One end of the junction is discordant with germline, which a read error may explain. The chain recombines TRBV7-9 with TRBJ1-2; 10 bases fit TRBD1. The CDR3 spans 15 residues. The V gene's germline CDR1 is SEHNR and CDR2 FQNEAQ (reference sequence). CDR3 in amino acids: CASSKGTGVRDGYTF. The CDR3 DNA follows: TGCGCCAGCAGCAAAGGGACAGGGGTAAGAGATGGCTACACCTTC.